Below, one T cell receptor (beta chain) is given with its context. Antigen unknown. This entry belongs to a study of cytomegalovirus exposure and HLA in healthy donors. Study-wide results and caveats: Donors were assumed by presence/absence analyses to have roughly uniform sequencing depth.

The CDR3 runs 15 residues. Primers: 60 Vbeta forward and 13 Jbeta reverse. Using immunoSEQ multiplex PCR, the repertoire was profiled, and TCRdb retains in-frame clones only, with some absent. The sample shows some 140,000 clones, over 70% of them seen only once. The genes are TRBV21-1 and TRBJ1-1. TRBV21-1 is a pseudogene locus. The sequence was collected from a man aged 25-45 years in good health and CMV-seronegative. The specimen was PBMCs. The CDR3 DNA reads TGTGCCACAACGCGGTTGGGAGGAGGGGACACTGAAGCTTTCTTT. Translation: CATTRLGGGDTEAFF.